This is a list of T cell receptor beta chains from one sample in a study of blood T cell repertoires in COVID-19. Sequencing was performed with immunoSEQ multiplex PCR; in TCRdb, only in-frame clones are kept and a portion is missing. The table records 300,000 to 350,000 clones, 85% to 90% of them present only once. Sequenced material: peripheral blood. The receptors were gathered from a woman aged 45-59 years with COVID-19, enrolled during active disease. The conserved cysteine and the conserved F or W are not part of the CDR3 here.

V gene: TRBV2
CDR3 protein: ASSWDRVELRDGYT

V gene: TRBV28
CDR3 protein: ASSPWRDREETQY

V gene: TRBV5-1
CDR3 protein: ASSFRGANEKLF

V gene: TRBV3-1/TRBV3-2
CDR3 protein: ASSPGGLAGSSYEQY

V gene: TRBV6-6
CDR3 protein: ASSTGTIY

V gene: TRBV19
CDR3 protein: ASSMGLAGVYNEQF

V gene: TRBV11-2
CDR3 protein: ASSSQAGTSGGGSYEQY

V gene: TRBV2
CDR3 protein: ASTLDRVVT

V gene: TRBV19
CDR3 protein: ASSKRGGQGASVTEAF

V gene: TRBV19
CDR3 protein: ASSIVPPGLAHNEQF

V gene: TRBV7-8
CDR3 protein: ASRMSSYEQY